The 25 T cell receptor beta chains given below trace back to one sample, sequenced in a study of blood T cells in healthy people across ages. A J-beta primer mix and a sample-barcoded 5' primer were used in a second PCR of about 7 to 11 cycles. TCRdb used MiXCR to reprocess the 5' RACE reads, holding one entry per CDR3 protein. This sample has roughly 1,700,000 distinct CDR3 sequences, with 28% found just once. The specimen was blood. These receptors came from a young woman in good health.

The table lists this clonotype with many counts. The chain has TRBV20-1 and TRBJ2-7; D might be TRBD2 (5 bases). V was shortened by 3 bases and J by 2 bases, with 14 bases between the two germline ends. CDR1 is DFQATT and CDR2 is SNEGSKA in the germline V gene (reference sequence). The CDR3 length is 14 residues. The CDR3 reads CSASQRMTTYEQYF. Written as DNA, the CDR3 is TGCAGTGCTAGCCAGCGGATGACTACCTACGAGCAGTACTTC.

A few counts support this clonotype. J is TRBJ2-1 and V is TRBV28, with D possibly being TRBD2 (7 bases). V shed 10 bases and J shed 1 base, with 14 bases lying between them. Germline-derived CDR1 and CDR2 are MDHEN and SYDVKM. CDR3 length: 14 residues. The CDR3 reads CATTEGGSYNEQFF. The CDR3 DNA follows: TGTGCCACCACCGAGGGGGGGTCCTACAATGAGCAGTTCTTC.

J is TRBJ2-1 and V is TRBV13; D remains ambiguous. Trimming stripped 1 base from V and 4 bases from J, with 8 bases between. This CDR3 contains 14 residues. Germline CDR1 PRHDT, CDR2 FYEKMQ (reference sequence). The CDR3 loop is CASSLVGRYNEQFF. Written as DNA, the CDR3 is TGTGCCAGCAGCTTAGTTGGCCGGTACAATGAGCAGTTCTTC.

The CDR3 spells CASSCPSAHTDTQYF. CDR3 nucleotides: TGCGCCAGCAGCTGCCCATCGGCGCATACAGATACGCAGTATTTT. The V call is TRBV5-1, the J call TRBJ2-3; no firm D call. V lost 3 bases to trimming and J lost 3 bases, with 14 bases between them. Germline CDR1 is SGHRS and CDR2 is YFSETQ. There are 15 residues in the CDR3.

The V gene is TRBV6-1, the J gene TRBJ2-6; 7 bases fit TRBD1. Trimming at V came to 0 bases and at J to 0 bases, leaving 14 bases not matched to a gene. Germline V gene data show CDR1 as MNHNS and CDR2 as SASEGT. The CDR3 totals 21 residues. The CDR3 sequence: CASSEAQYRGLKRSGANVLTF. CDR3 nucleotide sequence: TGTGCCAGCAGTGAAGCACAATACAGGGGCCTGAAGCGCTCTGGGGCCAACGTCCTGACTTTC.

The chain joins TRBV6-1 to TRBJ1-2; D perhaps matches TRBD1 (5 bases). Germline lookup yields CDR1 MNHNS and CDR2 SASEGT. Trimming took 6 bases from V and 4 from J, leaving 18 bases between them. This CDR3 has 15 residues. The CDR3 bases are TGTGCCAGCAGCACCCTGCGCGGGGGTGTCTATGGCTACACCTTC. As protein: CASSTLRGGVYGYTF.

CDR3: CASSPLTGYNEQFF. Written as DNA, the CDR3 is TGTGCCAGCTCACCACTGACGGGGTACAATGAGCAGTTCTTC. This chain links TRBV18 with TRBJ2-1, with TRBD2 as a possible D gene (5 bases). V was trimmed by 1 base and J by 4 bases, leaving 8 bases between them. Germline loops: CDR1 KGHSH, CDR2 LQKENI. The CDR3 contains 14 residues.

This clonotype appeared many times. Here the CDR3 DNA reads TGCAGTGCTAGATCCGACACTAGCGGGTTCGAGCAGTACTTC. Translating gives CSARSDTSGFEQYF. J is TRBJ2-7 and V is TRBV20-1; 9 bases match TRBD2. V was clipped by 2 bases and J by 6 bases; unmatched bases: 8. Germline V CDR1 and CDR2: DFQATT, SNEGSKA (reference sequence). This CDR3 is 14 amino acids long.

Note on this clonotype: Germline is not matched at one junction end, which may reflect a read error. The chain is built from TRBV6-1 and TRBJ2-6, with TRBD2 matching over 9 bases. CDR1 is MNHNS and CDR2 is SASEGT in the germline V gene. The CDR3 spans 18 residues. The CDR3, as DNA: TGTACCAGCAGCCCCCGTCCTAGCGGGGAGTCTGGGGCCAACGTCCTGACTTTC. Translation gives CTSSPRPSGESGANVLTF.

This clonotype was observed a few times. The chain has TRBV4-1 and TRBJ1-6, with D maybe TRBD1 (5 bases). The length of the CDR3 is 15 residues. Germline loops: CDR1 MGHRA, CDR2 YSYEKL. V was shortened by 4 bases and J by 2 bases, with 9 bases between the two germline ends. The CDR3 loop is CASSPTGTYNSPLHF. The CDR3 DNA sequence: TGCGCCAGCAGCCCAACAGGAACCTATAATTCACCCCTCCACTTT.

In nucleotides, the CDR3 is TGTGCCAGCAGCTTATCTTTTAGCGGGGTGTTACCGAACACCGGGGAGCTGTTTTTT. It encodes CASSLSFSGVLPNTGELFF. The rearrangement joins TRBV5-5 to TRBJ2-2, with 8 bases matching TRBD2. The V segment lost 2 bases and the J segment 0 bases; nucleotides outside the gene matches: 12. Germline CDR1 and CDR2: SGHKS and YYEKEE (reference sequence). This CDR3 comprises 19 residues.

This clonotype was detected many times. The CDR3 here is CSASRTDYGYTF. In DNA, the CDR3 is TGCAGCGCTTCGAGGACAGACTATGGCTACACCTTC. The V call is TRBV29-1, the J call TRBJ1-2, with D maybe TRBD1 (6 bases). CDR3 length equals 12 residues. Germline V gives CDR1 SQVTM, CDR2 ANQGSEA. The germline V and J ends were trimmed by 7 bases and 3 bases, with 12 bases remaining between them.

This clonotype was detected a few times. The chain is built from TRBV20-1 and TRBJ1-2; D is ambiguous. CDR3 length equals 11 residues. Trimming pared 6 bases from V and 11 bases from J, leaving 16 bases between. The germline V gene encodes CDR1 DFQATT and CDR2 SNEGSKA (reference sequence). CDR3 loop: CSAPRLQLYTF. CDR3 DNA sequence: TGCAGTGCCCCACGACTGCAGCTGTACACCTTC.

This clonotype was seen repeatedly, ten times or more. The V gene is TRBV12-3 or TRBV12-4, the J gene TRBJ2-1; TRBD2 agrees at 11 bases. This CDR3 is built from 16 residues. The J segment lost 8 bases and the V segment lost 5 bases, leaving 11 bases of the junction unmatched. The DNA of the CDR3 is TGTGCCAGCAGTCCGCCGGGTAGCGGGAGGGCCTATGAGCAGTTCTTC. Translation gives CASSPPGSGRAYEQFF.

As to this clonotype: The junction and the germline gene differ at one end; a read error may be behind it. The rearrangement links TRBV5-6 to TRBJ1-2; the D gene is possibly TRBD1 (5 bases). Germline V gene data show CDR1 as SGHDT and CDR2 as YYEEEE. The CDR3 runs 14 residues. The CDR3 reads CVSSSYGTAYGYTF. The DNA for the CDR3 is TGTGTCAGCAGCTCGTACGGGACGGCCTATGGCTACACCTTC.

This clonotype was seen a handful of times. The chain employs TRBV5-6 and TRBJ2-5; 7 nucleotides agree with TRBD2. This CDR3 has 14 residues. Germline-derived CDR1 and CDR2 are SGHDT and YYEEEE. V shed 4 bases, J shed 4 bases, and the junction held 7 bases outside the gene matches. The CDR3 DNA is TGTGCCAGCAGCGTACGACTAGCCCCAGAGACCCAGTACTTC. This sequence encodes CASSVRLAPETQYF.

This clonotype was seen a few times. CDR3 in amino acids: CASSPTGGVYGYTF. CDR3 nucleotide sequence: TGTGCCAGCAGCCCCACCGGGGGGGTCTATGGCTACACCTTC. This rearrangement joins TRBV7-2 to TRBJ1-2; possible D gene TRBD1, 5 bases. Between the trimmed V and J ends, which lost 5 bases and 4 bases, there was a span of 14 bases. This CDR3 spans 14 amino acids. CDR1 SGHTA and CDR2 FQGNSA come from the germline V gene.

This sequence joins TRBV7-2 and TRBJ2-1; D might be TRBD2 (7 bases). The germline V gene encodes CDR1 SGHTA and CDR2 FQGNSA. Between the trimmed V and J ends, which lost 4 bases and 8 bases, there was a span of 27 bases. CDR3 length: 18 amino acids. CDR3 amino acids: CASSSPYGEGGLYDEQFF. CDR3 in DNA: TGTGCCAGCAGCTCACCCTACGGGGAGGGGGGACTGTACGATGAGCAGTTCTTC.

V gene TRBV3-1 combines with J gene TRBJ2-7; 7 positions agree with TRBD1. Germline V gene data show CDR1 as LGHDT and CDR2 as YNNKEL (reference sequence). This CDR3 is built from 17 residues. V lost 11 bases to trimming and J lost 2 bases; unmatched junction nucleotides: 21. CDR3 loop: CAGRRGPTHQGAYEQYF. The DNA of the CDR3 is TGTGCCGGGCGAAGGGGGCCTACTCATCAGGGGGCCTACGAGCAGTACTTC.

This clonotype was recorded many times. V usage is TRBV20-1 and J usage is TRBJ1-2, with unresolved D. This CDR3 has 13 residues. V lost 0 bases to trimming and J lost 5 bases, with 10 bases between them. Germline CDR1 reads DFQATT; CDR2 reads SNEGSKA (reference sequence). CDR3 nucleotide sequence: TGCAGTGCTAGAGATCTCAGGCCATATGGCTACACCTTC. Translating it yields CSARDLRPYGYTF.

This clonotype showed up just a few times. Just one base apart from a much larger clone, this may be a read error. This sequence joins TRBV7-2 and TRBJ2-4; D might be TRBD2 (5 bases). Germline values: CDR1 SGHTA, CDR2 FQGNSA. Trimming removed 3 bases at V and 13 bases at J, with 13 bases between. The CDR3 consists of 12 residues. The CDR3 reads CASSFTRDEQYF. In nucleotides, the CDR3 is TGTGCCAGCAGCTTTACACGGGATGAGCAGTACTTC.

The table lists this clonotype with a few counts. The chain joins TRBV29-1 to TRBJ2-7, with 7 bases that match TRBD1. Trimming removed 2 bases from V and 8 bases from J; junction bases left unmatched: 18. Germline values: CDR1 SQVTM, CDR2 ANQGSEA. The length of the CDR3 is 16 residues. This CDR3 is CSVEPLRTGATDKQYF. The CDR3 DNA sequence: TGCAGCGTTGAACCTCTACGGACAGGCGCCACCGACAAGCAGTACTTC.

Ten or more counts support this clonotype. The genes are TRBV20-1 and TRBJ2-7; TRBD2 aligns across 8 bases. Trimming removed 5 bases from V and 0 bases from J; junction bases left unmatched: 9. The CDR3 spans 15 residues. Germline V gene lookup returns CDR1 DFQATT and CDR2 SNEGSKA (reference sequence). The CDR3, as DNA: TGCAGTGCTGGCCTAACAGCGGGGGCCTCCTACGAGCAGTACTTC. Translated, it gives CSAGLTAGASYEQYF.

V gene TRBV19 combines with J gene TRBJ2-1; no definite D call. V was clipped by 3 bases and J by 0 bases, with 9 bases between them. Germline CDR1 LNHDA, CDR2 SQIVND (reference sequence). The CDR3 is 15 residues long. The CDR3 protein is CASSIGWSSYNEQFF. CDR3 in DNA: TGTGCCAGTAGTATCGGGTGGAGCTCCTACAATGAGCAGTTCTTC. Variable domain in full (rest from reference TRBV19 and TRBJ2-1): DGGITQSPKYLFRKEGQNVTLSCEQNLNHDAMYWYRQDPGQGLRLIYYSQIVNDFQKGDIAEGYSVSREKKESFPLTVTSAQKNPTAFYLCASSIGWSSYNEQFFGPGTRLTVL.

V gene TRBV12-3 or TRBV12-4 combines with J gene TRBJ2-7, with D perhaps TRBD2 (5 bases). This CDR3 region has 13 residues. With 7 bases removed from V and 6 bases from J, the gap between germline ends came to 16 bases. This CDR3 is CASTVQGGLEQYF. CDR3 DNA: TGTGCCAGCACTGTTCAAGGAGGCCTCGAGCAGTACTTC.